This T cell receptor beta chain is drawn from a study of blood T cells in healthy people across ages. Study context: Per two T cells, about one barcoded beta molecule was captured through template switching.

The second PCR ran about 6 to 11 cycles with a sample-barcoded 5' primer and J-beta primers. TCRdb processed the 5' RACE reads anew with MiXCR; each CDR3 protein has one entry. Of about 800,000 distinct CDR3 sequences in the sample, about half were seen once. This clonotype was detected only a few times. Aged about 6 to 100, donors were systemically healthy Caucasians from Russia. The CDR3 length is 15 residues. J lost 2 bases, V lost 0 bases, and 5 bases had no gene match. Germline CDR1 reads GTSNPN; CDR2 reads SVGIG (reference sequence). The rearrangement joins TRBV30 to TRBJ2-5; 8 nucleotides align to TRBD2. This clonotype was sampled from a man older than 75 in good health. Sequenced sample: blood. The CDR3 DNA is TGTGCCTGGAGTGTCGGACTAGCAGTTCAAGAGACCCAGTACTTC. It encodes CAWSVGLAVQETQYF. Filled out from reference TRBV30 and TRBJ2-5, the complete variable domain reads SQTIHQWPATLVQPVGSPLSLECTVEGTSNPNLYWYRQAAGRGLQLLFYSVGIGQISSEVPQNLSASRPQDRQFILSSKKLLLSDSGFYLCAWSVGLAVQETQYFGPGTRLLVL.